The present T cell receptor beta chain was sequenced within a study of T cells in Graves' hyperthyroidism and ophthalmopathy. Study summary: The authors collected peripheral blood at initial diagnosis, before any treatment.

It was RNA transcripts that yielded the amplified TCR beta CDR3 regions. HTBI primers were the set used in a first-round RT-PCR of the TCR CDR3. TCRdb itself ran the multiplex PCR reads through MiXCR, one entry per CDR3 protein. Here the sample spans some 490,000 distinct CDR3 sequences, about 20% being singletons. The CDR3 contains 20 residues. The germline V gene encodes CDR1 SGHRS and CDR2 YFSETQ. Trimming cost V 4 bases and J 0 bases; bases outside gene matches: 17. Uncontrolled infection, other autoimmune disease, pregnancy or lactation excluded patients. Used for diagnoses were clinical symptoms, serum thyroxine and TRAb, thyroid ultrasound and orbital computed tomography. Using around 10 ml of fresh peripheral blood, PBMCs were prepared.

The chain uses TRBV5-1 and TRBJ2-1; 9 bases align to TRBD1. This clonotype originated in a woman aged 65 to 85 with Graves' ophthalmopathy. The sequenced material came from blood. As DNA, the CDR3 is TGCGCCAGCAGCCCGAAGATTTACAGGGGGCGAATAAGCTCCTACAATGAGCAGTTCTTC. It codes for CASSPKIYRGRISSYNEQFF.